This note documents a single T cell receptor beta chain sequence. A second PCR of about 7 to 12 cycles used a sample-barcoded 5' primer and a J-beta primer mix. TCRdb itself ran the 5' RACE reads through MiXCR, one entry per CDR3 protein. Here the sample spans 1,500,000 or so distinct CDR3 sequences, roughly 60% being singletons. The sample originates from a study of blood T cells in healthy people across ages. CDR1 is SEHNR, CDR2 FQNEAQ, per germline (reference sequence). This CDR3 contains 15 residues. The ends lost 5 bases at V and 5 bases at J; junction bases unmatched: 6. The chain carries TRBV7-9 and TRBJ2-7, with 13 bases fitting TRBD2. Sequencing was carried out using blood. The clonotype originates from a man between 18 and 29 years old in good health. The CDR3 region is CASSMTSGRSNEQYF. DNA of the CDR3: TGTGCCAGCAGCATGACTAGCGGGAGGAGCAACGAGCAGTACTTC.